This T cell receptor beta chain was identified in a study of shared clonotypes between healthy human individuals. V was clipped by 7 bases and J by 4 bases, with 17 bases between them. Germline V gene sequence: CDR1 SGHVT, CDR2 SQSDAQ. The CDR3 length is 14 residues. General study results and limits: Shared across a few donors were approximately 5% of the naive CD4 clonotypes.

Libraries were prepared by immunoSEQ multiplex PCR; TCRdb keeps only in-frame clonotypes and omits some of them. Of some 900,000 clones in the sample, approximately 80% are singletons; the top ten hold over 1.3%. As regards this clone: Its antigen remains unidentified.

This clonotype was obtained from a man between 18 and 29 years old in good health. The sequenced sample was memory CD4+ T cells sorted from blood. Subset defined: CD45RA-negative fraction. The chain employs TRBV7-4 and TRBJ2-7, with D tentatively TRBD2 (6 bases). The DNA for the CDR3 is TGTGCCAGCATACCGCGGGGAGGAGTATACGAGCAGTACTTC. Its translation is CASIPRGGVYEQYF.